These 32 T cell receptor beta chains originate from one sample sequenced in a study of blood T cell repertoires in COVID-19. Sequencing was performed with immunoSEQ multiplex PCR; in TCRdb, only in-frame clones are kept and a portion is missing. This table has approximately 70,000 clones, around 84% appearing once. The specimen was peripheral blood. These receptors came from a woman aged 70 to 79 with acute or convalescent COVID-19.

The chain is built from TRBV10-3 and TRBJ2-7, with a weak D call TRBD2 (5 bases). Trimming removed 4 bases from V and 0 bases from J, with 10 bases in between. CDR1 is ENHRY and CDR2 is SYGVKD in the germline V gene. This CDR3 region has 14 residues. CDR3 in amino acids: CAISGPGSSYEQYF. In DNA form, the CDR3 reads TGTGCCATCAGTGGCCCGGGGAGCTCCTACGAGCAGTACTTC.

V and J are TRBV28 and TRBJ1-1; TRBD1 is a possible D gene (6 bases). CDR1 and CDR2 (germline): MDHEN, SYDVKM. CDR3 length: 13 amino acids. Trimming removed 10 bases from V and 4 bases from J, with 16 bases in between. The CDR3 loop reads CATSWGRGTEAFF. The CDR3 DNA reads TGTGCCACCTCCTGGGGCAGGGGCACTGAAGCTTTCTTT.

The V and J genes are TRBV7-8 and TRBJ1-1; the D gene is possibly TRBD1 (5 bases). V was trimmed by 2 bases and J by 5 bases, leaving 12 bases between them. The CDR3 spans 14 residues. The germline V gene has CDR1 SGHVS and CDR2 FQNEAQ. The CDR3: CASSLRRVRTEAFF. The CDR3 DNA reads as TGTGCCAGCAGCTTACGCAGGGTTCGTACTGAAGCTTTCTTT.

The chain uses TRBV7-3 and TRBJ2-1; TRBD1 matches at 7 bases. V trimming: 0 bases; J trimming: 2 bases; junction bases outside the gene matches: 7. Germline values: CDR1 SGHTA, CDR2 FQGTGA. The CDR3 contains 17 residues. The CDR3 is CASSLTRGQGPYNEQFF. The CDR3 DNA follows: TGTGCCAGCAGCTTAACGAGGGGGCAGGGGCCCTACAATGAGCAGTTCTTC.

The J gene is TRBJ2-1, the V gene TRBV19; 10 bases agree with TRBD1. The germline V gene has CDR1 LNHDA and CDR2 SQIVND (reference sequence). The V segment lost 5 bases and the J segment 6 bases; nucleotides outside the gene matches: 4. The CDR3 has 14 amino acids. The CDR3 coding sequence is TGTGCCAGTAGTCCAAGACAGGGGGCCAATGAGCAGTTCTTC. Protein: CASSPRQGANEQFF. The whole variable domain, remainder taken from reference TRBV19 and TRBJ2-1, is DGGITQSPKYLFRKEGQNVTLSCEQNLNHDAMYWYRQDPGQGLRLIYYSQIVNDFQKGDIAEGYSVSREKKESFPLTVTSAQKNPTAFYLCASSPRQGANEQFFGPGTRLTVL.

DNA of the CDR3: TGTGCCAGCAGCTTATTGAACAACGTCTATGGCTACACCTTC. Its translation is CASSLLNNVYGYTF. The chain uses TRBV7-9 and TRBJ1-2; D unresolved. The germline V gene encodes CDR1 SEHNR and CDR2 FQNEAQ (reference sequence). V lost 2 bases and J 4 bases, leaving 11 bases between the germline ends. The CDR3 contains 14 residues.

The CDR3 DNA reads as TGTGCCAGCAGCTTGGTGGGACAGATCTACGAGCAGTACTTC. It codes for CASSLVGQIYEQYF. This sequence joins TRBV5-5 and TRBJ2-7, with TRBD1 matching over 7 bases. V dropped 0 bases and J dropped 3; count of bases not matched to a gene: 3. The CDR3 sequence is 14 residues long. Germline assignment: CDR1 SGHKS and CDR2 YYEKEE (reference sequence).

The chain carries TRBV7-9 and TRBJ1-1, with TRBD1 as a possible D gene (5 bases). V lost 4 bases, J lost 5 bases, and 11 bases lay in between. CDR3 length equals 13 residues. Germline loops: CDR1 SEHNR, CDR2 FQNEAQ (reference sequence). Here the CDR3 reads CASSSTGTTEAFF. The CDR3 DNA reads as TGTGCCAGCAGCTCCACAGGTACGACTGAAGCTTTCTTT. The full variable domain, its missing parts supplied by reference TRBV7-9 and TRBJ1-1, is DTGVSQNPRHKITKRGQNVTFRCDPISEHNRLYWYRQTLGQGPEFLTYFQNEAQLEKSRLLSDRFSAERPKGSFSTLEIQRTEQGDSAMYLCASSSTGTTEAFFGQGTRLTVV.

V and J are TRBV18 and TRBJ2-6, with 9 bases fitting TRBD1. V was clipped by 2 bases and J by 2 bases; unmatched bases: 7. The CDR3 is 18 amino acids. The germline V gene has CDR1 KGHSH and CDR2 LQKENI. CDR3 amino acids: CASSPWDRASTGANVLTF. DNA of the CDR3: TGTGCCAGCTCACCATGGGACAGGGCCTCGACTGGGGCCAACGTCCTGACTTTC.

CDR3 nucleotide sequence: TGTGCCAGCAGCCCGACAGGGGACAATCAGCCCCAGCATTTT. It encodes CASSPTGDNQPQHF. The chain links TRBV9 to TRBJ1-5, with 8 bases matching TRBD1. Germline CDR1 is SGDLS and CDR2 is YYNGEE. J was trimmed by 3 bases and V by 4 bases; bases with no gene match: 3. This CDR3 contains 14 residues.

V usage is TRBV15 and J usage is TRBJ2-4; 10 nucleotides align to TRBD1. With 4 bases clipped from V and 5 bases from J, the junction kept 5 bases outside the gene matches. Germline V lookup: CDR1 LNHNV, CDR2 YYDKDF (reference sequence). The CDR3 runs to 15 residues. The DNA for the CDR3 is TGTGCCACCAGCACTCATGGGACAGGGGAAAACATTCAGTACTTC. It translates to CATSTHGTGENIQYF.

This rearrangement joins TRBV19 to TRBJ1-3, with 7 bases fitting TRBD1. J was trimmed by 8 bases and V by 4 bases; bases with no gene match: 14. Germline V CDR1 and CDR2: LNHDA, SQIVND (reference sequence). The CDR3 covers 16 residues. In DNA form, the CDR3 reads TGTGCCAGTAGTAAGAGGATGACAGGGTATGGTGACACCATATATTTT. Residues: CASSKRMTGYGDTIYF.

This clone was detected only once. The chain is built from TRBV4-2 and TRBJ1-3; the D gene is possibly TRBD1 (6 bases). Germline assignment: CDR1 LGHNA and CDR2 YNFKEQ. The length of the CDR3 is 16 residues. V was pared by 4 bases and J by 0 bases, with 13 bases between. The CDR3 sequence: CASSPLQGDSGNTIYF. CDR3 coding DNA: TGTGCCAGCAGCCCGCTACAGGGCGACTCTGGAAACACCATATATTTT.

The chain couples TRBV28 to TRBJ1-1; 8 nucleotides match TRBD1. The V segment lost 3 bases and the J segment 3 bases; nucleotides outside the gene matches: 15. CDR1 MDHEN and CDR2 SYDVKM come from the germline V gene. CDR3 size: 18 residues. The CDR3 reads CASSFPVSGGGWDTEAFF. Here the CDR3 DNA reads TGTGCCAGCAGTTTCCCAGTATCAGGGGGCGGATGGGACACTGAAGCTTTCTTT.

CDR3 in amino acids: CASSFESEPETQYF. The CDR3 DNA follows: TGTGCCAGCAGTTTTGAATCAGAACCAGAGACCCAGTACTTC. The gene calls are TRBV27 and TRBJ2-5; D is ambiguous. The CDR3 consists of 14 residues. Germline loops: CDR1 MNHEY, CDR2 SMNVEV (reference sequence). V lost 3 bases, J lost 4 bases, and 12 bases lay in between.

This clone was detected only once. The genes are TRBV19 and TRBJ2-7; 8 nucleotides line up with TRBD2. CDR1 and CDR2 from the germline V gene are LNHDA and SQIVND (reference sequence). The CDR3 has 14 residues. V trimming: 6 bases; J trimming: 2 bases; junction bases outside the gene matches: 6. The CDR3 DNA is TGTGCCAGTAGAAGCGGGAGAGGGACCTACGAGCAGTACTTC. It encodes CASRSGRGTYEQYF.

The chain is built from TRBV6-4 and TRBJ2-1; TRBD2 agrees at 8 bases. The CDR3 runs 15 residues. Germline CDR1 is MRHNA and CDR2 is SNTAGT. J lost 6 bases, V lost 5 bases, and 9 bases had no gene match. The chain's CDR3 is CASSPREGLSNEQFF. DNA of the CDR3: TGTGCCAGCAGTCCCCGGGAGGGCCTATCCAATGAGCAGTTCTTC.

The chain recombines TRBV6-6 with TRBJ2-7; 15 nucleotides match TRBD2. The CDR3 extends over 16 amino acids. With V trimmed by 7 bases and J by 4 bases, 8 bases remained unmatched. From germline, CDR1 is MNHNY and CDR2 SVGAGI (reference sequence). CDR3 loop: CASNPSGTSGRYEQYF. CDR3 bases: TGTGCCAGCAACCCCTCCGGGACTAGCGGGAGGTACGAGCAGTACTTC.

The chain joins TRBV7-9 to TRBJ2-6; 12 positions match TRBD2. This CDR3 spans 18 amino acids. Germline CDR1 is SEHNR and CDR2 is FQNEAQ (reference sequence). The trim removed 5 bases at V and 1 base at J, leaving 6 bases unmatched. CDR3 sequence: CASSPTTSGRSGANVLTF. The CDR3, as DNA: TGTGCCAGCAGCCCAACTACTAGCGGGAGGTCTGGGGCCAACGTCCTGACTTTC.

This sequence joins TRBV27 and TRBJ2-1; TRBD1 matches at 9 bases. CDR3 length: 16 residues. The junction had 5 bases not matched to a gene; V was cut back by 1 base and J by 4 bases. CDR1 and CDR2 from the germline V gene are MNHEY and SMNVEV (reference sequence). The CDR3 here is CASSLLDRGTYNEQFF. CDR3 coding DNA: TGTGCCAGCAGTTTATTGGACAGGGGTACATACAATGAGCAGTTCTTC.

The V and J genes are TRBV5-1 and TRBJ2-7, with 10 bases aligning to TRBD2. V shed 0 bases and J 3 bases; nucleotides not matched to a gene: 12. The CDR3 runs to 18 residues. Germline V gives CDR1 SGHRS, CDR2 YFSETQ. CDR3 in amino acids: CASSLAQVAGGLGYEQYF. CDR3 DNA: TGCGCCAGCAGCTTGGCCCAGGTAGCGGGAGGTTTAGGCTACGAGCAGTACTTC.

The chain has TRBV18 and TRBJ2-3; 9 bases map to TRBD2. With V trimmed by 6 bases and J by 5 bases, 9 bases remained unmatched. This CDR3 region has 15 residues. Germline CDR1 reads KGHSH; CDR2 reads LQKENI. The CDR3 sequence: CASSPIPSGEDTQYF. The DNA of the CDR3 is TGTGCCAGCTCCCCGATCCCTAGCGGGGAAGATACGCAGTATTTT. Using reference TRBV18 and TRBJ2-3 for the parts outside the CDR3, the full variable domain is NAGVMQNPRHLVRRRGQEARLRCSPMKGHSHVYWYRQLPEEGLKFMVYLQKENIIDESGMPKERFSAEFPKEGPSILRIQQVVRGDSAAYFCASSPIPSGEDTQYFGPGTRLTVL.

The genes are TRBV19 and TRBJ2-2; D might be TRBD1 (5 bases). The germline gives CDR1 LNHDA, CDR2 SQIVND (reference sequence). The CDR3 consists of 14 residues. Between the trimmed V and J ends, which lost 1 base and 4 bases, there was a span of 7 bases. The CDR3, as DNA: TGTGCCAGTAGTATAGTAGGGGTCACCGGGGAGCTGTTTTTT. It specifies CASSIVGVTGELFF.

The rearrangement uses TRBV2 and TRBJ2-5, with 7 bases identical to TRBD1. Trimming at V came to 4 bases and at J to 5 bases, leaving 7 bases not matched to a gene. Germline CDR1 reads SNHLY; CDR2 reads FYNNEI. This CDR3 comprises 14 residues. CDR3 coding DNA: TGTGCCAGCAGTGCAACAGGGGTTCAGGAGACCCAGTACTTC. It codes for CASSATGVQETQYF. Combining the CDR3 with reference TRBV2 and TRBJ2-5 gives the whole variable domain EPEVTQTPSHQVTQMGQEVILRCVPISNHLYFYWYRQILGQKVEFLVSFYNNEISEKSEIFDDQFSVERPDGSNFTLKIRSTKLEDSAMYFCASSATGVQETQYFGPGTRLLVL.

This clone was seen a few times. This sequence joins TRBV6-2 or TRBV6-3 and TRBJ2-1; 7 nucleotides line up with TRBD1. With 6 bases clipped from V and 5 bases from J, the junction kept 10 bases outside the gene matches. The CDR3 runs 15 residues. Germline V gene lookup returns CDR1 MNHEY and CDR2 SVGEGT. CDR3: CASSEQGLSNNEQFF. CDR3 sequence (DNA): TGTGCCAGCAGCGAACAGGGGTTGAGCAACAATGAGCAGTTCTTC.

The genes are TRBV19 and TRBJ1-2; 8 nucleotides match TRBD1. The CDR3 is 14 residues long. Germline trimming cut 7 bases from V and 2 bases from J; bases unmatched to any gene: 6. Germline V lookup: CDR1 LNHDA, CDR2 SQIVND (reference sequence). The CDR3 protein is CASTSGGGNYGYTF. CDR3 nucleotides: TGTGCCAGTACCTCAGGGGGCGGAAACTATGGCTACACCTTC. The full variable domain, with the rest looked up from reference TRBV19 and TRBJ1-2, is DGGITQSPKYLFRKEGQNVTLSCEQNLNHDAMYWYRQDPGQGLRLIYYSQIVNDFQKGDIAEGYSVSREKKESFPLTVTSAQKNPTAFYLCASTSGGGNYGYTFGSGTRLTVV.

The CDR3 region has the DNA TGTGCCAGCAGCCAAGATAAAGGAGGACAGGGGGGTCAAGAGACCCAGTACTTC. Protein product: CASSQDKGGQGGQETQYF. The chain has TRBV3-1 (or the pseudogene TRBV3-2) and TRBJ2-5; 10 nucleotides align to TRBD1. CDR1 is LGHDT, CDR2 YNNKEL, per germline (reference sequence). The CDR3 covers 18 residues. V was pared by 0 bases and J by 2 bases, with 9 bases of the junction left unmatched.

The chain has TRBV29-1 and TRBJ1-1, with TRBD1 matching 11 bases. With V trimmed by 3 bases and J by 2 bases, 8 bases remained unmatched. CDR3 length: 16 residues. Germline values: CDR1 SQVTM, CDR2 ANQGSEA. CDR3 region: CSVDGDRGGPNTEAFF. In DNA form, the CDR3 reads TGCAGCGTTGATGGGGACAGGGGGGGTCCTAACACTGAAGCTTTCTTT.

CDR3 region: CAISEGQGQGYTF. The CDR3 DNA reads TGTGCCATCAGTGAAGGGCAGGGTCAGGGCTACACCTTC. The rearrangement links TRBV10-3 to TRBJ1-2; D perhaps matches TRBD1 (5 bases). Germline values: CDR1 ENHRY, CDR2 SYGVKD. The CDR3 loop spans 13 amino acids. Trimming took 3 bases from V and 8 from J, leaving 13 bases between them.

The V and J genes are TRBV27 and TRBJ1-5, with TRBD1 matching over 7 bases. The V gene end was trimmed by 7 bases and the J gene end by 6 bases; junction bases not matched to a gene: 9. The length of the CDR3 is 14 residues. The germline V gene encodes CDR1 MNHEY and CDR2 SMNVEV (reference sequence). The CDR3 DNA sequence: TGTGCCAGCAAACGACAGGGCGCCGTTCAGCCCCAGCATTTT. Translation gives CASKRQGAVQPQHF.

V is TRBV3-1 (or the pseudogene TRBV3-2) and J is TRBJ2-1; TRBD2 matches 8 bases. The CDR3 sequence is 15 residues long. Germline V gene sequence: CDR1 LGHDT, CDR2 YNNKEL (reference sequence). The junction had 11 bases not matched to a gene; V was cut back by 6 bases and J by 7 bases. CDR3 in DNA: TGTGCCAGCAGTCTTTGGACTAGCTTGAGTAATGAGCAGTTCTTC. It is translated as CASSLWTSLSNEQFF.

The chain links TRBV11-2 to TRBJ2-7; TRBD1 aligns across 12 bases. Germline V CDR1 and CDR2: SGHAT, FQNNGV. V lost 5 bases, J lost 4 bases, and 15 bases stayed unmatched. The CDR3 totals 18 residues. The DNA for the CDR3 is TGTGCCAGCAGCAACGACGGTTTCGGGGACAGGGGGCCGTACGAGCAGTACTTC. Its translation is CASSNDGFGDRGPYEQYF.